This TCR beta chain was documented in a study of shared clonotypes between healthy human individuals. Whole-study results and caveats: Generation probabilities were higher for clonotypes shared across all four sorted-subset donors than for unshared ones.

Comment on this clone: What it recognizes is unknown.

It was into CD45RA+ naive and CD45RA-negative memory subsets that the CD4+ cells were split. Sequencing used immunoSEQ multiplex PCR; TCRdb keeps in-frame clones, though not all of them. Of 2 million to 2.5 million clones listed, approximately 95% are singletons. The sample consisted of naive CD4+ T cells from PBMCs. Subset defined: CD45RA+ positively selected. This receptor was obtained from a man aged 18-30 years in good health. Some clones in this sample may be carry-over from other donors' samples.

The CDR3 nucleotides read TGTGCCAGCAGCGTATTGGGGGTGGCTGGAGAGACCCAGTACTTC. Protein: CASSVLGVAGETQYF. The J gene is TRBJ2-5, the V gene TRBV9; possibly TRBD1 or TRBD2 for D (5 bases each). The CDR3 totals 15 residues. Germline V gives CDR1 SGDLS, CDR2 YYNGEE. V lost 1 base and J 4 bases, leaving 14 bases between the germline ends.